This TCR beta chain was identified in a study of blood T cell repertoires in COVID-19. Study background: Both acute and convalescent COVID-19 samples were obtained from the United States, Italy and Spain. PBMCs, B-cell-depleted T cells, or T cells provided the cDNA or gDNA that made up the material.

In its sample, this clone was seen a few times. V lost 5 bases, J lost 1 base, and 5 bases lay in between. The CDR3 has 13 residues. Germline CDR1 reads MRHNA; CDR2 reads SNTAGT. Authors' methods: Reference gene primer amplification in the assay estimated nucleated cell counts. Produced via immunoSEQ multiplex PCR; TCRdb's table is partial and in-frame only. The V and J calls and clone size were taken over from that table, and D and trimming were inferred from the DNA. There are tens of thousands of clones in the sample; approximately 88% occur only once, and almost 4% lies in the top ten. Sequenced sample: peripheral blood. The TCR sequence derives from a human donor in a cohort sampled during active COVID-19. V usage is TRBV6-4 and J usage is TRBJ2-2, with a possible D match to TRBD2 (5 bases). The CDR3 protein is CASSSGNTGELFF. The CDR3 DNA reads TGTGCCAGCAGTAGCGGGAACACCGGGGAGCTGTTTTTT.